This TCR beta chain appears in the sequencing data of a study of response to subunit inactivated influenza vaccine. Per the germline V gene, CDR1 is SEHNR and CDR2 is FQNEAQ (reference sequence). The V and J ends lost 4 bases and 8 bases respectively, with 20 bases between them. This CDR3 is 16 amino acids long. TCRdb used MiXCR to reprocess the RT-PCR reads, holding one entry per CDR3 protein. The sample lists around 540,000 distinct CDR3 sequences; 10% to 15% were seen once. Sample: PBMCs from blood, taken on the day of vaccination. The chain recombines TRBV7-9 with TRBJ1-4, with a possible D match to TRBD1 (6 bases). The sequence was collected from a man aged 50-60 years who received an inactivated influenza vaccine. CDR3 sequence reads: CASSSDRTGLWEKLFF. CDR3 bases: TGTGCCAGCAGCTCAGATCGCACAGGGCTTTGGGAAAAACTGTTTTTT.